Presented here are 5 T cell receptor beta chains from one specimen sequenced in a study of type 1 regulatory T cells. Using its own MiXCR run on the reads, TCRdb lists one record per CDR3 protein. The repertoire holds 60,000 to 70,000 distinct CDR3 sequences, with roughly half as singletons. Their antigens remain unidentified. The specimen sequenced was cultured non-Tr1 T cells, either the whole culture or a sorted T cell fraction (not recorded which). All receptors come from a human donor in good health.

The CDR3 spells CASSFTNSNQPQHF. CDR3 coding DNA: TGTGCCAGCAGCTTTACTAATAGCAATCAGCCCCAGCATTTT. This chain links TRBV7-2 with TRBJ1-5; D call uncertain. The CDR3 consists of 14 residues. Germline loops: CDR1 SGHTA, CDR2 FQGNSA. The germline V and J ends were trimmed by 3 bases and 0 bases, with 6 bases remaining between them.

This rearrangement joins TRBV5-1 to TRBJ2-7, with 10 bases fitting TRBD2. The junction had 9 bases not matched to a gene; V was cut back by 0 bases and J by 3 bases. The germline gives CDR1 SGHRS, CDR2 YFSETQ. The CDR3 is made up of 17 amino acids. The CDR3 DNA sequence: TGCGCCAGCAGCTTGGGATTAGCGGGGGGCCACAACTACGAGCAGTACTTC. Translation gives CASSLGLAGGHNYEQYF. Full variable domain (rest looked up from reference TRBV5-1 and TRBJ2-7): KAGVTQTPRYLIKTRGQQVTLSCSPISGHRSVSWYQQTPGQGLQFLFEYFSETQRNKGNFPGRFSGRQFSNSRSEMNVSTLELGDSALYLCASSLGLAGGHNYEQYFGPGTRLTVT.

The rearrangement links TRBV12-3 or TRBV12-4 to TRBJ2-1; D possibly matches TRBD1 or TRBD2 (5 bases each). The CDR3 contains 14 residues. The V and J ends lost 3 bases and 6 bases respectively, with 12 bases between them. In DNA, the CDR3 is TGTGCCAGCAGTTTGTCTGGGGCGGGCAATGAGCAGTTCTTC. Translating it yields CASSLSGAGNEQFF.

The chain links TRBV7-8 to TRBJ2-3; D tentatively reads TRBD1 or TRBD2 (5 bases each). The CDR3 spans 16 residues. Deletions cut 5 bases from V and 1 base from J, with 16 bases between. CDR1 is SGHVS and CDR2 is FQNEAQ in the germline V gene. CDR3 sequence reads: CASSLRGDRGTDTQYF. The CDR3 coding sequence is TGTGCCAGCAGCCTCCGAGGGGATCGGGGCACAGATACGCAGTATTTT.

This chain links TRBV20-1 with TRBJ2-7; D might be TRBD1 (5 bases). There are 12 residues in the CDR3. V was trimmed by 6 bases and J by 2 bases, leaving 11 bases between them. The germline CDR1 and CDR2 sequences are DFQATT and SNEGSKA (reference sequence). Here the CDR3 reads CSATQDPYEQYF. The CDR3 nucleotides are TGCAGTGCCACACAGGACCCCTACGAGCAGTACTTC.